Given below is one T cell receptor (beta chain) in context. This sample was taken from a study of cytotoxic CD8 clonotypes in ibrutinib-treated CLL. Investigators sought sequencing depths of between 1 in 200,000 and 1 in 1 million T cells. Using immunoSEQ multiplex PCR, the repertoire was profiled, and TCRdb retains in-frame clones only, with some absent. Of 35,000 to 50,000 clones in the sample, under 80% were seen once. The CDR3 consists of 16 residues. Germline V gene data show CDR1 as KGHSH and CDR2 as LQKENI. Trimming at V came to 2 bases and at J to 3 bases, leaving 4 bases not matched to a gene.

Here the sequenced sample was PBMCs, taken at disease progression, from a patient treated with ibrutinib. This clonotype originated in a human donor with chronic lymphocytic leukemia. V usage is TRBV18 and J usage is TRBJ2-1; 10 bases fit TRBD2. CDR3 sequence: CASSPTASGSYNEQFF. The CDR3 bases are TGTGCCAGCTCACCAACGGCTAGCGGGAGCTACAATGAGCAGTTCTTC.